One sample yielded the 5 T cell receptor beta chains listed below, sequenced in a study of CD8 T cells in Susac syndrome. Reverse transcription used about 0.45 to 1 ug RNA and random hexamers. TCRdb re-analysed the immunoSEQ multiplex PCR reads in MiXCR, keeping a single row per CDR3 protein. This sample has 100,000 to 150,000 distinct CDR3 sequences; around 94% occur once, and the top ten carry roughly 0.087%. The material sequenced was CD4+ T cells from PBMCs. The source of these receptors is a human donor in good health.

V is TRBV20-1 and J is TRBJ2-1; D perhaps matches TRBD2 (6 bases). Trimming took 2 bases from V and 15 from J, leaving 17 bases between them. The CDR3 runs to 12 residues. Germline V lookup: CDR1 DFQATT, CDR2 SNEGSKA (reference sequence). CDR3 residues: CSARSSRDQMFF. In nucleotides, the CDR3 is TGCAGTGCTAGAAGCTCGCGGGACCAAATGTTCTTC.

The chain combines TRBV10-3 with TRBJ1-3; D gene uncertain. The germline V and J ends were trimmed by 0 bases and 0 bases, with 9 bases remaining between them. The germline V gene has CDR1 ENHRY and CDR2 SYGVKD. This CDR3 is built from 16 residues. CDR3 region: CAISESTDHSGNTIYF. The CDR3 DNA is TGTGCCATCAGTGAGTCGACGGACCACTCTGGAAACACCATATATTTT.

This chain joins TRBV19 and TRBJ2-1, with D maybe TRBD1 (6 bases). The germline V gene has CDR1 LNHDA and CDR2 SQIVND (reference sequence). V was clipped by 4 bases and J by 3 bases, with 10 bases between them. This CDR3 has 14 residues. The CDR3 protein is CASSKTGIYNEQFF. The CDR3 coding sequence is TGTGCCAGTAGTAAAACAGGGATCTACAATGAGCAGTTCTTC.

The rearrangement joins TRBV7-9 to TRBJ1-1; no clear D gene. CDR1 and CDR2 from the germline V gene are SEHNR and FQNEAQ (reference sequence). V was clipped by 3 bases and J by 1 base, with 9 bases between them. The CDR3 covers 14 residues. CDR3 protein: CASSFQDTNTEAFF. Written as DNA, the CDR3 is TGTGCCAGCAGCTTTCAGGATACGAACACTGAAGCTTTCTTT.

The chain employs TRBV18 and TRBJ2-2, with TRBD2 matching 7 bases. The CDR3 covers 16 residues. V lost 5 bases and J lost 0; bases outside the gene matches: 6. The V gene's germline CDR1 is KGHSH and CDR2 LQKENI. CDR3 sequence (DNA): TGTGCCAGCTCAAATACCCTAGCGGCGAACACCGGGGAGCTGTTTTTT. Its protein product is CASSNTLAANTGELFF.